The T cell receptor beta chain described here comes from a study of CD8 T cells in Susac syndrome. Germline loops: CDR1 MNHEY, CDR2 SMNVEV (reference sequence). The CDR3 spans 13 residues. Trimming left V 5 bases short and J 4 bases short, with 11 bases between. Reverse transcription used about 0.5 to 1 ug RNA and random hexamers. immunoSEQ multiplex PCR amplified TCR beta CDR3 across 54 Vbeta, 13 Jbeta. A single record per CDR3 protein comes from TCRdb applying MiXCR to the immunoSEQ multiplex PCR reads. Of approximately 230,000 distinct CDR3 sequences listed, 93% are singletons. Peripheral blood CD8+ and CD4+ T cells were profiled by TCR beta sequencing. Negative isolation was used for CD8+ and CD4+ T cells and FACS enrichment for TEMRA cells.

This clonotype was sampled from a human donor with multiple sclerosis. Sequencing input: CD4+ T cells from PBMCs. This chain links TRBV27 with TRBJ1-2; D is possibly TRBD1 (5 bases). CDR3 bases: TGTGCCAGCAGTGGTCGGGGCAGCTATGGCTACACCTTC. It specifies CASSGRGSYGYTF.